These 29 T cell receptor beta chains share one sample of origin, sequenced in a study of blood T cell repertoires in COVID-19. This table comes from immunoSEQ multiplex PCR, and its TCRdb copy is limited to in-frame clones, with some not included. The repertoire holds under 200,000 clones, with 76% as singletons. The sequenced sample consisted of peripheral blood. The receptors here all came from a woman of 80 years or more with acute or convalescent COVID-19.

The chain is built from TRBV6-1 and TRBJ1-5; D is ambiguous. In germline, CDR1 is MNHNS, CDR2 SASEGT. The ends were cut back, 3 bases at V and 4 bases at J, with 10 bases in the middle. The CDR3 sequence is 14 residues long. CDR3 DNA sequence: TGTGCCAGCAGTGACCGGACGGGGAATCAGCCCCAGCATTTT. It translates to CASSDRTGNQPQHF.

The chain links TRBV25-1 to TRBJ2-3; D might be TRBD1 (6 bases). This CDR3 is built from 15 residues. CDR1 and CDR2 from the germline V gene are MGHDK and SYGVNS. Trimming pared 5 bases from V and 5 bases from J, leaving 17 bases between. The CDR3 DNA sequence: TGTGCCAGCAGTTCCAGGGGATCCGGCGGAGATACGCAGTATTTT. Protein product: CASSSRGSGGDTQYF.

The genes are TRBV6-2 or TRBV6-3 and TRBJ1-6, with 7 bases matching TRBD1. Germline assignment: CDR1 MNHEY and CDR2 SVGEGT. The CDR3 runs to 16 residues. V shed 5 bases, J shed 7 bases, and the junction held 11 bases outside the gene matches. The CDR3 protein is CASSAFLTGRNSPLHF. DNA for the CDR3: TGTGCCAGCAGTGCTTTCTTGACAGGGAGGAATTCACCCCTCCACTTT.

V gene TRBV18 combines with J gene TRBJ2-7, with 7 bases that match TRBD1. The CDR3 sequence is 14 residues long. Germline assignment: CDR1 KGHSH and CDR2 LQKENI. Trimming at V came to 4 bases and at J to 7 bases, leaving 10 bases not matched to a gene. CDR3 bases: TGTGCCAGCTCACTTCCGACAGGGCCAAGGGAGCAGTACTTC. Its protein product is CASSLPTGPREQYF.

The chain carries TRBV6-5 and TRBJ1-4; a possible D gene is TRBD1 (6 bases). Germline CDR1 reads MNHEY; CDR2 reads SVGAGI. CDR3 length: 12 amino acids. Trimming removed 4 bases at V and 9 bases at J, with 9 bases between. The DNA of the CDR3 is TGTGCCAGCAGTTCCGGGACACAAAAACTGTTTTTT. Translating gives CASSSGTQKLFF.

In this sample, this clone turned up a few times. This chain joins TRBV12-5 and TRBJ1-2; TRBD1 is a possible D gene (6 bases). Germline V lookup: CDR1 LGHNT, CDR2 FRNRAP. The CDR3 runs 16 residues. V was cut by 0 bases and J by 8 bases, with 19 bases left in between. In DNA, the CDR3 is TGTGCTAGTGGTTTGGTCCTTATGACAGGCAAGACGGGCTACACCTTC. Its translation is CASGLVLMTGKTGYTF.

The gene calls are TRBV27 and TRBJ2-7; 7 bases fit TRBD2. V dropped 7 bases and J dropped 6; count of bases not matched to a gene: 12. This CDR3 contains 14 residues. Germline CDR1 MNHEY, CDR2 SMNVEV (reference sequence). This chain's CDR3 is CASTRDYESLEQYF. DNA of the CDR3: TGTGCCAGCACTCGGGACTATGAGAGCCTCGAGCAGTACTTC.

V usage is TRBV5-1 and J usage is TRBJ2-3; D is possibly TRBD2 (5 bases). Trimming stripped 0 bases from V and 5 bases from J, with 10 bases between. This CDR3 is built from 14 residues. Germline CDR1 is SGHRS and CDR2 is YFSETQ. CDR3 sequence reads: CASSLVSGKDTQYF. As DNA, the CDR3 is TGCGCCAGCAGCTTGGTTTCGGGGAAAGATACGCAGTATTTT. Full variable domain (remainder filled in from reference TRBV5-1 and TRBJ2-3): KAGVTQTPRYLIKTRGQQVTLSCSPISGHRSVSWYQQTPGQGLQFLFEYFSETQRNKGNFPGRFSGRQFSNSRSEMNVSTLELGDSALYLCASSLVSGKDTQYFGPGTRLTVL.

This clone turned up a few times. CDR3 bases: TGCAGTGCTAGTAGCGGGGCCCGAACCGGGGAGCTGTTTTTT. It specifies CSASSGARTGELFF. The rearrangement links TRBV20-1 to TRBJ2-2; the match to TRBD2 covers 8 bases. The germline V gene has CDR1 DFQATT and CDR2 SNEGSKA (reference sequence). The ends lost 3 bases at V and 5 bases at J; junction bases unmatched: 5. The CDR3 sequence is 14 residues long.

The genes are TRBV19 and TRBJ1-6; the D is unclear. This CDR3 has 10 amino acids. Germline assignment: CDR1 LNHDA and CDR2 SQIVND (reference sequence). V dropped 9 bases and J dropped 7 bases, with 4 bases sitting between them. CDR3 DNA sequence: TGTGCCAGCGGGAATTCACCCCTCCACTTT. Amino acids: CASGNSPLHF.

The rearrangement uses TRBV25-1 and TRBJ2-7, with 7 bases identical to TRBD2. The CDR3 runs to 15 residues. The V segment lost 3 bases and the J segment 2 bases; nucleotides outside the gene matches: 7. Germline CDR1 MGHDK, CDR2 SYGVNS. The CDR3 is CASSDLGEGAYEQYF. The CDR3, as DNA: TGTGCCAGCAGTGATCTAGGGGAGGGTGCCTACGAGCAGTACTTC.

The chain recombines TRBV20-1 with TRBJ1-1; a weak D match, TRBD1 (6 bases). This CDR3 contains 15 residues. With 3 bases removed from V and 0 bases from J, the gap between germline ends came to 14 bases. From germline, CDR1 is DFQATT and CDR2 SNEGSKA (reference sequence). Written as DNA, the CDR3 is TGCAGTGCTAGTGGGGGCGCGGTTCTGAACACTGAAGCTTTCTTT. Protein sequence: CSASGGAVLNTEAFF.

The chain combines TRBV7-3 with TRBJ1-4, with TRBD1 matching 7 bases. CDR1 and CDR2 (germline): SGHTA, FQGTGA. The CDR3 contains 14 residues. V lost 5 bases, J lost 4 bases, and 4 bases stayed unmatched. CDR3 amino acids: CASSLDRLNEKLFF. The DNA for the CDR3 is TGTGCCAGCAGCCTGGACAGGCTTAATGAAAAACTGTTTTTT.

The rearrangement uses TRBV10-1 and TRBJ2-1, with 11 bases fitting TRBD2. Per the germline V gene, CDR1 is WNHNN and CDR2 is SYGVQD (reference sequence). The J segment lost 6 bases and the V segment lost 6 bases, leaving 7 bases of the junction unmatched. The CDR3 has 15 amino acids. The CDR3 protein is CASSPGLAAFNEQFF. The CDR3 coding sequence is TGCGCCAGCAGCCCGGGACTAGCGGCCTTCAATGAGCAGTTCTTC.

The gene calls are TRBV12-3 or TRBV12-4 and TRBJ1-6; 7 bases agree with TRBD1. This CDR3 is built from 13 residues. The V gene end was trimmed by 5 bases and the J gene end by 7 bases; junction bases not matched to a gene: 2. CDR3 amino acids: CASSTGQNSPLHF. Here the CDR3 DNA reads TGTGCCAGCAGTACGGGACAGAATTCACCCCTCCACTTT.

This chain joins TRBV4-2 and TRBJ1-3, with 8 nucleotides matching TRBD1. CDR1 is LGHNA and CDR2 is YNFKEQ in the germline V gene. Trimming removed 8 bases from V and 0 bases from J; junction bases left unmatched: 3. This CDR3 has 14 residues. Here the CDR3 DNA reads TGTGCCAGCTCCCAGGGGGCCTCTGGAAACACCATATATTTT. Translation gives CASSQGASGNTIYF.

In its sample, this clone was seen a few times. The CDR3 nucleotides are TGTGCCAGCAACGGGCGGGGGGCTGGAGATACGCAGTATTTT. Protein: CASNGRGAGDTQYF. The chain joins TRBV5-4 to TRBJ2-3; the match to TRBD2 covers 8 bases. Germline loops: CDR1 SGHNT, CDR2 YYREEE (reference sequence). This CDR3 has 14 amino acids. The V gene end was trimmed by 6 bases and the J gene end by 5 bases; junction bases not matched to a gene: 8. The full variable domain, completed using reference TRBV5-4 and TRBJ2-3, is ETGVTQSPTHLIKTRGQQVTLRCSSQSGHNTVSWYQQALGQGPQFIFQYYREEENGRGNFPPRFSGLQFPNYSSELNVNALELDDSALYLCASNGRGAGDTQYFGPGTRLTVL.

The rearrangement uses TRBV24-1 and TRBJ1-5, with D unresolved. V was shortened by 3 bases and J by 6 bases, with 11 bases between the two germline ends. CDR1 is KGHDR and CDR2 is SFDVKD in the germline V gene. The CDR3 covers 14 residues. The CDR3 sequence: CATSDGQISQPQHF. The CDR3 DNA reads as TGTGCCACCAGTGATGGTCAGATAAGTCAGCCCCAGCATTTT.

The rearrangement links TRBV2 to TRBJ1-2; no clear D. CDR3 size: 12 residues. Trimming left V 8 bases short and J 0 bases short, with 7 bases between. Germline CDR1 is SNHLY and CDR2 is FYNNEI. The CDR3 region has the DNA TGTGCCAGCGGCGGGTCTAACTATGGCTACACCTTC. Encoded protein: CASGGSNYGYTF.

This sequence joins TRBV6-6 and TRBJ1-2, with TRBD1 matching over 9 bases. The CDR3 has 14 amino acids. Germline V gives CDR1 MNHNY, CDR2 SVGAGI (reference sequence). Unmatched junction bases numbered 8, after V lost 5 bases and J lost 7 bases. CDR3 in DNA: TGTGCCAGCAGTCAACAGGGGGCGGGTGGTGGCTACACCTTC. Amino acids: CASSQQGAGGGYTF.

CDR3 residues: CASSQLSSTEAFF. The CDR3 region has the DNA TGTGCCAGCAGCCAACTTAGCTCCACTGAAGCTTTCTTT. The chain is built from TRBV14 and TRBJ1-1; D is ambiguous. The CDR3 consists of 13 residues. CDR1 and CDR2 (germline): SGHDN, FVKESK. V was pared by 2 bases and J by 4 bases, with 8 bases between.

The rearrangement links TRBV24-1 to TRBJ2-3; D might be TRBD2 (6 bases). The CDR3 totals 12 residues. The germline V and J ends were trimmed by 9 bases and 0 bases, with 6 bases remaining between them. Germline V CDR1 and CDR2: KGHDR, SFDVKD. The CDR3 sequence is CATGGSTDTQYF. In DNA form, the CDR3 reads TGTGCCACCGGGGGGAGCACAGATACGCAGTATTTT.

The J gene is TRBJ1-4, the V gene TRBV5-1; TRBD1 agrees at 10 bases. The germline V gene encodes CDR1 SGHRS and CDR2 YFSETQ. V lost 4 bases and J lost 0; bases outside the gene matches: 12. CDR3 length equals 19 residues. CDR3 loop: CASSIDRGRDPATNEKLFF. In DNA, the CDR3 is TGCGCCAGCAGCATTGACAGGGGGCGGGACCCCGCAACTAATGAAAAACTGTTTTTT.

This clone was observed a few times. V gene TRBV19 combines with J gene TRBJ2-1; 7 bases are a match to TRBD1. Germline CDR1 LNHDA, CDR2 SQIVND (reference sequence). The CDR3 contains 15 residues. V shed 5 bases, J shed 4 bases, and the junction held 8 bases outside the gene matches. The CDR3 here is CASSPQGQLYNEQFF. CDR3 bases: TGTGCCAGTAGTCCACAGGGGCAACTATACAATGAGCAGTTCTTC.

V gene TRBV27 combines with J gene TRBJ1-4, with 7 positions matching TRBD1. Trimming took 4 bases from V and 8 from J; bases not matched to a gene: 10. CDR1 and CDR2 from the germline V gene are MNHEY and SMNVEV (reference sequence). The CDR3 sequence is 15 residues long. The CDR3 DNA sequence: TGTGCCAGCAGTTCTACAGGGGCAGGGGAGGAAAAACTGTTTTTT. Its translation: CASSSTGAGEEKLFF.

There are a few counts of this clone. This chain uses TRBV7-9 with TRBJ1-2; 10 nucleotides agree with TRBD1. Germline values: CDR1 SEHNR, CDR2 FQNEAQ (reference sequence). The CDR3 loop spans 13 amino acids. V lost 5 bases, J lost 6 bases, and 3 bases stayed unmatched. The CDR3 region is CASSAGTGDGYTF. The CDR3, as DNA: TGTGCCAGCAGCGCCGGGACAGGGGATGGCTACACCTTC.

The CDR3 loop is CASSIDQFFGELFF. CDR3 in DNA: TGTGCCAGTAGTATTGATCAGTTTTTCGGGGAGCTGTTTTTT. V and J are TRBV19 and TRBJ2-2; D is unclear. From germline, CDR1 is LNHDA and CDR2 SQIVND (reference sequence). The CDR3 is made up of 14 amino acids. V was cut by 3 bases and J by 7 bases, with 12 bases left in between. The full variable domain, completed using reference TRBV19 and TRBJ2-2, is DGGITQSPKYLFRKEGQNVTLSCEQNLNHDAMYWYRQDPGQGLRLIYYSQIVNDFQKGDIAEGYSVSREKKESFPLTVTSAQKNPTAFYLCASSIDQFFGELFFGEGSRLTVL.

This clone was found once. V and J are TRBV25-1 and TRBJ2-7, with TRBD1 identical over 11 bases. The CDR3 has 15 amino acids. J was trimmed by 3 bases and V by 7 bases; bases with no gene match: 8. Germline V gene sequence: CDR1 MGHDK, CDR2 SYGVNS. CDR3 loop: CASTAGTGGVYEQYF. The CDR3 region has the DNA TGTGCCAGCACCGCCGGGACAGGGGGAGTCTACGAGCAGTACTTC.

This clone has just a few counts. V usage is TRBV3-1 (or the pseudogene TRBV3-2) and J usage is TRBJ1-2; D is ambiguous. The germline V and J ends were trimmed by 4 bases and 4 bases, with 13 bases remaining between them. The germline V gene has CDR1 LGHDT and CDR2 YNNKEL (reference sequence). This CDR3 is 14 amino acids long. Here the CDR3 reads CASSPQTKTYGYTF. The DNA for the CDR3 is TGTGCCAGCAGCCCTCAAACTAAGACCTATGGCTACACCTTC.